Each of the 27 T cell receptor beta chains below was sequenced from the same sample in a study of cytomegalovirus exposure and HLA in healthy donors. With 60 Vbeta and 13 Jbeta primers, the PCR was carried out. Some clones are missing from TCRdb's copy, which holds only in-frame ones; the method was immunoSEQ multiplex PCR. The data hold about 90,000 clones, with 85% to 90% observed a single time. The sample comprised PBMCs. These receptors were obtained from a man aged 18 to 30 in good health and CMV-seronegative.

This chain links TRBV30 with TRBJ2-7; D is possibly TRBD1 (6 bases). The germline gives CDR1 GTSNPN, CDR2 SVGIG (reference sequence). The CDR3 runs to 15 residues. V lost 1 base to trimming and J lost 3 bases, with 16 bases between them. CDR3 sequence (DNA): TGTGCCTGGAGTGGAAAGGGACACGTGAGCTACGAGCAGTACTTC. It codes for CAWSGKGHVSYEQYF.

The chain has TRBV5-1 and TRBJ2-2; a weak D match, TRBD2 (5 bases). From germline, CDR1 is SGHRS and CDR2 YFSETQ. V lost 4 bases, J lost 1 base, and 11 bases lay in between. CDR3 length: 15 amino acids. The CDR3 spells CASSPGNLNTGELFF. The DNA of the CDR3 is TGCGCCAGCAGCCCCGGGAATTTGAACACCGGGGAGCTGTTTTTT.

CDR3 DNA: TGTGCCAGCAGTTTTATGGGGCAGGAACTGTTTTTT. Protein: CASSFMGQELFF. This chain joins TRBV7-2 and TRBJ1-4; D is possibly TRBD1 (5 bases). CDR1 and CDR2 (germline): SGHTA, FQGNSA. This CDR3 has 12 residues. Trimming stripped 6 bases from V and 12 bases from J, with 14 bases between.

This rearrangement joins TRBV5-4 to TRBJ2-2; 7 bases line up with TRBD2. Trimming cost V 5 bases and J 0 bases; bases outside gene matches: 4. Germline V gives CDR1 SGHNT, CDR2 YYREEE (reference sequence). The CDR3 is 15 residues long. This CDR3 reads CASRREMSNTGELFF. The CDR3 DNA follows: TGTGCCAGCAGGCGGGAGATGTCGAACACCGGGGAGCTGTTTTTT.

The J gene is TRBJ2-1, the V gene TRBV27; possibly TRBD2 for D (5 bases). This CDR3 is 15 amino acids long. CDR1 is MNHEY and CDR2 is SMNVEV in the germline V gene (reference sequence). Trimming cost V 4 bases and J 8 bases, with 18 bases left between them. The CDR3 nucleotides are TGTGCCAGCAGTTATTCCGGAAGCCTGAGGGATGAGCAGTTCTTC. Translation: CASSYSGSLRDEQFF.

V usage is TRBV5-1 and J usage is TRBJ2-3, with D possibly matching TRBD2 (6 bases). The CDR3 loop spans 16 amino acids. Germline loops: CDR1 SGHRS, CDR2 YFSETQ. V lost 5 bases and J 2 bases, leaving 18 bases between the germline ends. The DNA of the CDR3 is TGCGCCAGCAGGGACGACACGGGACTCCTCACAGATACGCAGTATTTT. Amino acids: CASRDDTGLLTDTQYF.

The gene calls are TRBV6-5 and TRBJ1-1; 9 bases agree with TRBD1. There are 14 residues in the CDR3. Losses at the gene ends were 6 bases for V and 4 bases for J; bases not matched to a gene: 6. Germline CDR1 MNHEY, CDR2 SVGAGI. CDR3 loop: CASSRRTGVTEAFF. In nucleotides, the CDR3 is TGTGCCAGCAGCCGGCGGACAGGGGTCACTGAAGCTTTCTTT.

The rearrangement joins TRBV5-6 to TRBJ1-2; D is unclear. Germline CDR1 is SGHDT and CDR2 is YYEEEE. This CDR3 comprises 13 residues. Trimming took 0 bases from V and 3 from J, leaving 6 bases between them. CDR3 loop: CASSLGRHYGYTF. The DNA of the CDR3 is TGTGCCAGCAGCTTGGGGCGGCACTATGGCTACACCTTC.

The rearrangement joins TRBV4-3 to TRBJ1-1; D remains unclear. This CDR3 spans 15 amino acids. V lost 4 bases and J lost 1, with 13 bases in between. Germline V gene sequence: CDR1 LGHNA, CDR2 YSLEER. The CDR3 nucleotides are TGCGCCAGCAGCCCGGGGAGACCCACGAACACTGAAGCTTTCTTT. Protein sequence: CASSPGRPTNTEAFF.

This chain links TRBV4-2 with TRBJ2-4, with D tentatively TRBD1 (5 bases). In germline, CDR1 is LGHNA, CDR2 YNFKEQ. The CDR3 runs 15 residues. The germline V and J ends were trimmed by 1 base and 3 bases, with 10 bases remaining between them. The CDR3 reads CASSQVGAGKNIQYF. In DNA, the CDR3 is TGTGCCAGCAGCCAAGTAGGGGCTGGCAAAAACATTCAGTACTTC.

The chain has TRBV18 and TRBJ1-1, with a possible D match to TRBD1 (5 bases). CDR1 KGHSH and CDR2 LQKENI come from the germline V gene. The CDR3 extends over 14 amino acids. The V and J ends lost 5 bases and 1 base respectively, with 11 bases between them. Here the CDR3 reads CASSFGQSNTEAFF. Here the CDR3 DNA reads TGTGCCAGCTCATTTGGACAATCGAACACTGAAGCTTTCTTT.

V is TRBV19 and J is TRBJ1-1; D ambiguous. The V end lost 3 bases, the J end lost 4 bases, and 15 bases lay between the germline ends. The V gene's germline CDR1 is LNHDA and CDR2 SQIVND (reference sequence). CDR3 length: 15 residues. CDR3 in DNA: TGTGCCAGTAGTATCTCTGGGAGGGTAGGCACTGAAGCTTTCTTT. Translated: CASSISGRVGTEAFF.

This rearrangement joins TRBV29-1 to TRBJ1-2, with TRBD1 matching over 8 bases. Germline loops: CDR1 SQVTM, CDR2 ANQGSEA. CDR3 length equals 14 residues. J was trimmed by 1 base and V by 3 bases; bases with no gene match: 4. The CDR3 region is CSVDRGRGNYGYTF. Written as DNA, the CDR3 is TGCAGCGTTGACAGGGGGCGAGGTAACTATGGCTACACCTTC. Full variable domain (rest looked up from reference TRBV29-1 and TRBJ1-2): SAVISQKPSRDICQRGTSLTIQCQVDSQVTMMFWYRQQPGQSLTLIATANQGSEATYESGFVIDKFPISRPNLTFSTLTVSNMSPEDSSIYLCSVDRGRGNYGYTFGSGTRLTVV.

CDR3 nucleotide sequence: TGTGCCAGCAGCTTTGGCGGGGCGAACACCGGGGAGCTGTTTTTT. Translating gives CASSFGGANTGELFF. J is TRBJ2-2 and V is TRBV7-8; the D gene is possibly TRBD2 (6 bases). The CDR3 spans 15 residues. CDR1 and CDR2 from the germline V gene are SGHVS and FQNEAQ. Trimming pared 3 bases from V and 0 bases from J, leaving 8 bases between.

The chain couples TRBV6-1 to TRBJ2-7; tentative D call: TRBD2 (7 bases). Trimming removed 7 bases at V and 3 bases at J, with 13 bases between. Germline lookup yields CDR1 MNHNS and CDR2 SASEGT. CDR3 size: 13 residues. The CDR3 protein is CASKRGGGYEQYF. In DNA form, the CDR3 reads TGTGCCAGCAAGAGGGGAGGGGGCTACGAGCAGTACTTC.

This chain links TRBV21-1 with TRBJ1-1; TRBD1 is the table's D call, not checked against the DNA. TRBV21-1 is noted as a pseudogene. The CDR3 length is 15 residues. CDR3 in amino acids: CASSPPLVRNTEAFF. In nucleotides, the CDR3 is TGTGCCAGCAGCCCTCCCCTGGTCAGGAACACTGAAGCTTTCTTT.

The rearrangement links TRBV18 to TRBJ2-7, with unresolved D. Germline V CDR1 and CDR2: KGHSH, LQKENI. Deletions cut 1 base from V and 3 bases from J, with 19 bases between. This CDR3 comprises 17 residues. Here the CDR3 reads CASSPQNLLSSVYEQYF. For the CDR3, the DNA is TGTGCCAGCTCACCACAAAACCTCCTATCATCGGTCTACGAGCAGTACTTC. The full variable domain, rest sourced from reference TRBV18 and TRBJ2-7, is NAGVMQNPRHLVRRRGQEARLRCSPMKGHSHVYWYRQLPEEGLKFMVYLQKENIIDESGMPKERFSAEFPKEGPSILRIQQVVRGDSAAYFCASSPQNLLSSVYEQYFGPGTRLTVT.

This chain joins TRBV9 and TRBJ1-2; D gene unclear. Germline V gene data show CDR1 as SGDLS and CDR2 as YYNGEE. The CDR3 consists of 13 residues. The germline V and J ends were trimmed by 0 bases and 3 bases, with 6 bases remaining between them. CDR3 residues: CASSVGRDYGYTF. CDR3 DNA: TGTGCCAGCAGCGTAGGTCGGGACTATGGCTACACCTTC.

This rearrangement joins TRBV5-1 to TRBJ2-1; the D is unclear. V was shortened by 3 bases and J by 7 bases, with 23 bases between the two germline ends. The CDR3 covers 17 residues. Germline CDR1 is SGHRS and CDR2 is YFSETQ. CDR3 residues: CASSSQTPTYSENEQFF. CDR3 bases: TGCGCCAGCAGCTCTCAGACCCCGACTTATTCCGAAAATGAGCAGTTCTTC.

V and J are TRBV7-9 and TRBJ2-5, with TRBD1 matching 9 bases. The tail of the sequence fits TRBJ2-7 better, so the J call may be wrong. From germline, CDR1 is SEHNR and CDR2 FQNEAQ (reference sequence). The CDR3 has 15 amino acids. The CDR3 DNA reads as TGTGCCAGCAGCTTATCGGACAGGGGAAAAGGCGAGCAGTACTTC. Its translation: CASSLSDRGKGEQYF.

The chain recombines TRBV29-1 with TRBJ2-5, with 8 bases lining up with TRBD1. The J call may be in error: the DNA end matches TRBJ2-7 better. The CDR3 sequence is 14 residues long. Per germline, CDR1 SQVTM and CDR2 ANQGSEA. As DNA, the CDR3 is TGCAGCGTTGAAGTCCCCGGACAGGGCTACGAGCAGTACTTC. Protein sequence: CSVEVPGQGYEQYF.

This clone showed up just once. This sequence joins TRBV7-7 and TRBJ2-3, with a possible D match to TRBD2 (5 bases). In germline, CDR1 is SSHAT, CDR2 FNYEAQ (reference sequence). Trimming took 5 bases from V and 0 from J, leaving 15 bases between them. The CDR3 covers 16 residues. CDR3 in amino acids: CASSAGPGVSTDTQYF. The CDR3 nucleotides read TGTGCCAGCAGCGCGGGCCCGGGTGTTAGCACAGATACGCAGTATTTT.

The CDR3 coding sequence is TGTGCCAGTAGTATCTCGACAGGGTCTGGGGCCAACGTCCTGACTTTC. Translation gives CASSISTGSGANVLTF. The J gene is TRBJ2-6, the V gene TRBV19; 7 positions agree with TRBD1. This CDR3 spans 16 amino acids. Germline loops: CDR1 LNHDA, CDR2 SQIVND (reference sequence). Trimming took 3 bases from V and 1 from J; bases not matched to a gene: 3.

This rearrangement joins TRBV6-4 to TRBJ2-1; 7 nucleotides match TRBD1. With 6 bases clipped from V and 3 bases from J, the junction kept 8 bases outside the gene matches. The CDR3 spans 15 residues. Looked up from germline, CDR1 is MRHNA and CDR2 is SNTAGT. The CDR3 here is CASSRDQGDYNEQFF. The CDR3 DNA sequence: TGTGCCAGCAGCCGCGATCAGGGGGACTACAATGAGCAGTTCTTC.

V and J are TRBV2 and TRBJ1-6; 9 positions match TRBD1. This CDR3 has 15 amino acids. V was clipped by 4 bases and J by 10 bases; unmatched bases: 8. CDR1 SNHLY and CDR2 FYNNEI come from the germline V gene. For the CDR3, the DNA is TGTGCCAGCAGTGCCGGGGACAGGGCTGGATCACCCCTCCACTTT. It yields the protein CASSAGDRAGSPLHF.

The V call is TRBV28, the J call TRBJ1-2; D call uncertain. Trimming removed 4 bases from V and 8 bases from J, with 11 bases in between. This CDR3 has 12 amino acids. Germline lookup yields CDR1 MDHEN and CDR2 SYDVKM. The CDR3 region is CASSSLGYGYTF. CDR3 bases: TGTGCCAGCAGTTCGCTAGGATACGGCTACACCTTC.

This sequence joins TRBV2 and TRBJ2-1; tentatively, D is TRBD2 (6 bases). CDR1 and CDR2 from the germline V gene are SNHLY and FYNNEI. Between the trimmed V and J ends, which lost 5 bases and 2 bases, there was a span of 10 bases. The CDR3 runs 14 residues. The CDR3 is CASSWRDPYNEQFF. The DNA for the CDR3 is TGTGCCAGCAGTTGGCGGGACCCCTACAATGAGCAGTTCTTC.